The rows below give T cell receptor beta chains drawn from one sample of a study of blood T cell repertoires in COVID-19. Data came from immunoSEQ multiplex PCR; TCRdb stores just in-frame clones and leaves some out. The sample shows around 100,000 clones, roughly 84% of them seen only once. Sequenced: peripheral blood. All receptors derive from a young man in a cohort sampled during active COVID-19. Each CDR3 is given with its conserved first and last residue. D genes are given only for firm matches. Some rows mark clone size as missing; the rest say once, few, many or name a class of expanded clone.

clone size,J gene,D gene,V gene,CDR3 protein,CDR3 DNA
.,TRBJ2-5,TRBD2,TRBV4-1,CASSQDRGGGQETQYF,TGCGCCAGCAGCCAAGATCGAGGCGGGGGGCAAGAGACCCAGTACTTC
.,TRBJ2-1,.,TRBV29-1,CSVDWSSYNEQFF,TGCAGCGTCGACTGGAGCTCCTACAATGAGCAGTTCTTC
.,TRBJ2-3,TRBD2,TRBV25-1,CASSDPTSGGALDTQYF,TGTGCCAGCAGTGACCCTACTAGCGGGGGGGCCTTAGATACGCAGTATTTT
.,TRBJ1-6,.,TRBV18,CASSQLAGNSPLHF,TGTGCCAGCTCACAACTGGCGGGAAATTCACCCCTCCACTTT
.,TRBJ2-1,.,TRBV9,CASSLITGGLNEQFF,TGTGCCAGCAGCCTTATAACTGGGGGCCTCAATGAGCAGTTCTTC
.,TRBJ2-2,TRBD2,TRBV11-2,CASSLVAGGFGTGELFF,TGTGCCAGCAGCTTAGTAGCGGGGGGTTTCGGCACCGGGGAGCTGTTTTTT
once,TRBJ2-3,.,TRBV5-1,CASSETGSTDTQYF,TGCGCCAGCAGCGAGACTGGGAGCACAGATACGCAGTATTTT
.,TRBJ2-1,.,TRBV2,CASLRDFLGEQFF,TGTGCCAGCCTGAGGGACTTCCTGGGGGAGCAGTTCTTC
.,TRBJ1-2,TRBD1,TRBV20-1,CSASRQGPPYGYTF,TGCAGTGCTAGTCGACAGGGGCCCCCCTATGGCTACACCTTC
.,TRBJ1-1,.,TRBV27,CASSFGGPVGNTEAFF,TGTGCCAGCAGTTTTGGGGGCCCCGTCGGGAACACTGAAGCTTTCTTT
.,TRBJ1-2,.,TRBV18,CASSPPARNYGYTF,TGTGCCAGCTCACCACCCGCCAGGAACTATGGCTACACCTTC
.,TRBJ1-6,.,TRBV6-2/TRBV6-3,CASSYSENSPLHF,TGTGCCAGCAGTTACTCGGAGAACTCACCCCTCCACTTT
.,TRBJ2-1,TRBD2,TRBV5-5,CASSRGTTDEQFF,TGTGCCAGCAGCCGGGGGACTACCGATGAGCAGTTCTTC
.,TRBJ2-1,TRBD1,TRBV7-6,CASSLGTGTGDNEQFF,TGTGCCAGCAGCTTAGGAACCGGGACAGGGGATAATGAGCAGTTCTTC
.,TRBJ1-2,TRBD1,TRBV19,CASSPQGQSNYGYTF,TGTGCCAGTAGTCCCCAGGGACAGTCTAACTATGGCTACACCTTC
.,TRBJ1-3,.,TRBV9,CASSVALASGNTIYF,TGTGCCAGCAGCGTAGCGTTGGCCTCTGGAAACACCATATATTTT
.,TRBJ2-3,.,TRBV10-3,CAIAKTTDTQYF,TGTGCCATCGCGAAGACTACAGATACGCAGTATTTT
.,TRBJ1-2,.,TRBV6-2/TRBV6-3,CASSYQDGYTF,TGTGCCAGCAGCTATCAGGATGGCTACACCTTC
.,TRBJ2-4,TRBD1,TRBV18,CASSPGEGGALGTKNIQYF,TGTGCCAGCTCACCAGGGGAAGGGGGCGCGTTAGGAACCAAAAACATTCAGTACTTC
once,TRBJ1-6,.,TRBV30,CAWSRQDNSPLHF,TGTGCCTGGAGCCGACAAGATAATTCACCCCTCCACTTT
.,TRBJ2-3,TRBD1,TRBV24-1,CATSGLTSDRGRTDTQYF,TGTGCCACCAGCGGACTCACCTCCGACAGGGGGAGAACAGATACGCAGTATTTT
.,TRBJ1-1,.,TRBV5-6,CASSGETAMNTEAFF,TGTGCCAGCAGCGGAGAGACAGCTATGAACACTGAAGCTTTCTTT
.,TRBJ2-6,.,TRBV5-4,CASSKTFPGAGANVLTF,TGTGCCAGCAGCAAAACGTTCCCGGGAGCAGGGGCCAACGTCCTGACTTTC
few,TRBJ2-7,TRBD2,TRBV5-1,CASTMGGYEQYF,TGCGCCAGCACCATGGGAGGGTATGAGCAGTACTTC
.,TRBJ2-5,TRBD1,TRBV5-4,CASSLYVLGGAWETQYF,TGTGCCAGCAGCCTCTATGTTTTAGGGGGCGCCTGGGAGACCCAGTACTTC
.,TRBJ1-1,.,TRBV11-2,CASSLSHRSNTEAFF,TGTGCCAGCAGCCTCTCCCACAGGAGTAACACTGAAGCTTTCTTT
.,TRBJ1-5,.,TRBV6-5,CASSYSTVSNQPQHF,TGTGCCAGCAGTTACTCCACAGTTAGCAATCAGCCCCAGCATTTT
.,TRBJ2-1,.,TRBV18,CASSPPRVGEQFF,TGTGCCAGCTCACCACCGAGGGTAGGCGAGCAGTTCTTC
.,TRBJ2-3,TRBD2,TRBV5-5,CASSITGTSGTDTQYF,TGTGCCAGCAGCATTACCGGGACTAGCGGAACAGATACGCAGTATTTT
.,TRBJ1-4,.,TRBV6-1,CASSERGNEKLFF,TGTGCCAGCAGTGAAAGGGGTAATGAAAAACTGTTTTTT
.,TRBJ2-7,TRBD2,TRBV4-2,CASSRNSYSGGAYEQYF,TGTGCCAGCAGCCGAAACTCATATAGCGGGGGGGCGTACGAGCAGTACTTC
once,TRBJ2-7,TRBD2,TRBV4-1,CASRVGAGANSYEQYF,TGCGCCAGCAGGGTCGGAGCGGGGGCTAACTCCTACGAGCAGTACTTC
.,TRBJ1-1,.,TRBV5-6,CASSFIGAEAFF,TGTGCCAGCAGCTTTATCGGGGCTGAAGCTTTCTTT
.,TRBJ2-5,.,TRBV7-9,CASSLSWGVETQYF,TGTGCCAGCAGCTTAAGTTGGGGGGTAGAGACCCAGTACTTC
.,TRBJ1-5,.,TRBV3-1/TRBV3-2,CASSEGQFVDQPQHF,TGTGCCAGCAGTGAAGGACAGTTCGTGGATCAGCCCCAGCATTTT
few,TRBJ1-2,.,TRBV6-1,CASSEDLGTPPNYGYTF,TGTGCCAGCAGTGAAGACCTGGGGACACCTCCTAACTATGGCTACACCTTC
.,TRBJ2-3,TRBD2,TRBV5-1,CASSPGLAGGHTDTQYF,TGCGCCAGCAGCCCCGGACTAGCGGGGGGACACACAGATACGCAGTATTTT
.,TRBJ2-5,.,TRBV20-1,CSASLTRVEQETQYF,TGCAGTGCTAGTCTTACCAGGGTGGAGCAAGAGACCCAGTACTTC
once,TRBJ1-4,.,TRBV2,CASSSWGATNEKLFF,TGTGCCAGCAGTTCCTGGGGGGCAACTAATGAAAAACTGTTTTTT
.,TRBJ1-3,.,TRBV5-6,CASSGGTGKAGNTIYF,TGTGCCAGCAGCGGCGGGACGGGGAAAGCTGGAAACACCATATATTTT
.,TRBJ1-2,.,TRBV6-5,CASSYEAAYGYTF,TGTGCCAGCAGTTACGAGGCAGCCTATGGCTACACCTTC
.,TRBJ1-1,.,TRBV28,CASSLADNTEAFF,TGTGCCAGCAGTTTAGCGGATAACACTGAAGCTTTCTTT
.,TRBJ1-2,.,TRBV3-1/TRBV3-2,CASSQTPGGYGYTF,TGTGCCAGCAGCCAAACCCCGGGTGGCTATGGCTACACCTTC
.,TRBJ2-4,TRBD2,TRBV7-2,CASSLGGPAGVAKNIQYF,TGTGCCAGCAGCTTAGGTGGTCCAGCGGGGGTAGCCAAAAACATTCAGTACTTC
.,TRBJ2-7,TRBD1,TRBV28,CASRGQYEQYF,TGTGCCAGCAGGGGACAGTACGAGCAGTACTTC
.,TRBJ1-4,TRBD1,TRBV2,CASSDGTGGNEKLFF,TGTGCCAGCAGTGACGGGACAGGGGGAAATGAAAAACTGTTTTTT
.,TRBJ2-5,TRBD2,TRBV9,CASSTSGVQETQYF,TGTGCCAGCAGCACTAGCGGGGTCCAAGAGACCCAGTACTTC
.,TRBJ2-5,.,TRBV29-1,CSVVGGAGETQYF,TGCAGCGTTGTAGGGGGGGCGGGAGAGACCCAGTACTTC
many,TRBJ2-1,.,TRBV6-4,CASSDSIVEQGIDEQFF,TGTGCCAGCAGTGACTCGATTGTAGAACAGGGAATCGATGAGCAGTTCTTC
.,TRBJ1-6,.,TRBV5-6,CASSLGGHLGPGSPLHF,TGTGCCAGCAGCTTGGGAGGACACCTGGGTCCGGGTTCACCCCTCCACTTT
.,TRBJ2-5,.,TRBV28,CASSLIGGQETQYF,TGTGCCAGCAGTTTAATAGGGGGCCAAGAGACCCAGTACTTC
.,TRBJ1-2,.,TRBV6-6,CASIGDNNYGYTF,TGTGCCAGCATAGGGGACAACAACTATGGCTACACCTTC